The entry that follows covers one T cell receptor (beta chain) sequence. Its target is not known. The germline V gene has CDR1 WNHNN and CDR2 SYGVQD (reference sequence). The CDR3 has 15 residues. Trimming removed 6 bases from V and 1 base from J, with 15 bases in between. The record originates from a study of T cell responses to AZD1222 COVID-19 vaccine. Only in-frame clones appear in the TCRdb table, and some are missing; sequencing was by immunoSEQ multiplex PCR. The sample holds 90,000 to 100,000 clones, roughly 89% seen once. Study-level findings and limits: Clonal diversity was possibly underestimated, and white British individuals and females predominated among donors.

The sequenced sample was peripheral blood, obtained on day 0 of AZD1222 vaccination. The source is an adult in good health. The J gene is TRBJ1-1, the V gene TRBV10-1, with D perhaps matching TRBD1 (5 bases). The CDR3 protein is CASRKPGPRNTEAFF. For the CDR3, the DNA is TGCGCCAGCAGGAAACCGGGACCCAGGAACACTGAAGCTTTCTTT.